The 5 T cell receptor beta chains reported below all come from one sample, sequenced in a study of CD8 T cells in Susac syndrome. With random hexamers, roughly 0.45 to 1 ug RNA was reverse transcribed. TCRdb called the immunoSEQ multiplex PCR reads again in MiXCR, with one record for every CDR3 protein. The profile shows 130,000 or so distinct CDR3 sequences, 90% to 95% of them singletons. Sequences were obtained from CD4+ T cells from PBMCs. These receptors were taken from a human donor in good health.

The chain recombines TRBV3-1 with TRBJ1-1; D ambiguous. The CDR3 consists of 14 residues. The V end lost 3 bases, the J end lost 2 bases, and 10 bases lay between the germline ends. Germline assignment: CDR1 LGHDT and CDR2 YNNKEL (reference sequence). CDR3 amino acids: CASSQVGPNTEAFF. In DNA, the CDR3 is TGTGCCAGCAGCCAGGTCGGTCCAAACACTGAAGCTTTCTTT.

This clonotype came up a few times. The chain links TRBV5-1 to TRBJ2-1; no firm D call. The V end lost 0 bases, the J end lost 5 bases, and 12 bases lay between the germline ends. Germline V CDR1 and CDR2: SGHRS, YFSETQ. This CDR3 is built from 15 residues. The CDR3 loop reads CASSLDNLRDNEQFF. The CDR3 DNA is TGCGCCAGCAGCTTGGACAATCTTAGAGACAATGAGCAGTTCTTC.

This rearrangement joins TRBV11-2 to TRBJ2-1; D is undetermined. The CDR3 spans 15 residues. Germline CDR1 is SGHAT and CDR2 is FQNNGV. V gave up 0 bases and J gave up 1 base, with 7 bases separating them. The CDR3 sequence: CASSLEGRSYNEQFF. The CDR3 DNA reads TGTGCCAGCAGCTTAGAGGGCCGGTCCTACAATGAGCAGTTCTTC.

This clonotype was seen more than once but under ten times. The CDR3 DNA follows: TGTGCCAGCAGCCCCGGGACAGGGGCCTACGAGCAGTACTTC. Protein product: CASSPGTGAYEQYF. V gene TRBV12-3 or TRBV12-4 combines with J gene TRBJ2-7; 10 positions agree with TRBD1. V was pared by 6 bases and J by 2 bases, with 4 bases of the junction left unmatched. The CDR3 runs to 14 residues.

This clonotype was observed a single time. V is TRBV24-1 and J is TRBJ2-1; 7 bases fit TRBD2. This CDR3 contains 15 residues. Trimming took 3 bases from V and 3 from J; bases not matched to a gene: 4. Germline CDR1 reads KGHDR; CDR2 reads SFDVKD. CDR3 residues: CATSDQRDLYNEQFF. CDR3 nucleotides: TGTGCCACCAGTGATCAGCGGGATCTCTACAATGAGCAGTTCTTC.